Listed below are T cell receptor beta chains from one sample, sequenced in a study of blood T cell repertoires in COVID-19. Produced via immunoSEQ multiplex PCR; TCRdb's table is partial and in-frame only. The sample shows some 140,000 clones, roughly 90% of them seen only once. Sample: peripheral blood. These receptors all stem from an older man with active COVID-19. Both conserved end residues are part of each CDR3. The order of the fields is D gene, V gene, J gene, clone size, CDR3 protein, CDR3 DNA. A D gene is named only where the DNA matches it firmly. Not every row has a clone size; where given, it reads once, few, many or a size class.

>TRBD1|TRBV10-3|TRBJ2-3|.
CAISERTGGEGTQYF
TGTGCCATCAGTGAGAGGACAGGGGGAGAGGGTACGCAGTATTTT
>.|TRBV7-9|TRBJ2-7|.
CASSYGVSYEQYF
TGTGCCAGCAGCTACGGGGTGAGCTACGAGCAGTACTTC
>.|TRBV7-9|TRBJ1-2|.
CASSLTEDYGYTF
TGTGCCAGCAGCTTGACAGAGGACTATGGCTACACCTTC
>.|TRBV6-2/TRBV6-3|TRBJ2-3|.
CASSQGGYTQYF
TGTGCCAGCAGCCAGGGGGGGTATACGCAGTATTTT
>.|TRBV5-1|TRBJ2-7|.
CASATLMGDEQYF
TGCGCCAGCGCTACCCTAATGGGCGACGAGCAGTACTTC
>TRBD2|TRBV11-2|TRBJ2-1|.
CASILLAGGNNEQFF
TGTGCCAGCATCCTTCTAGCGGGAGGAAACAATGAGCAGTTCTTC
>.|TRBV2|TRBJ1-1|once
CASSAQGNTEAFF
TGTGCCAGCAGTGCACAGGGGAACACTGAAGCTTTCTTT
>.|TRBV28|TRBJ2-3|.
CASRTSSLDTDTQYF
TGTGCCAGCAGGACTTCGTCACTAGATACAGATACGCAGTATTTT
>.|TRBV29-1|TRBJ2-5|.
CSVLATSDRESRETQYF
TGCAGCGTCCTTGCAACCTCCGACCGGGAATCTAGGGAGACCCAGTACTTC
>.|TRBV6-5|TRBJ1-2|.
CASGQGNYGYTF
TGTGCCAGTGGGCAGGGCAACTATGGCTACACCTTC
>.|TRBV5-6|TRBJ2-7|once
CASSLIGGLYEQYF
TGTGCCAGCAGCTTGATCGGCGGGCTCTACGAGCAGTACTTC
>TRBD2|TRBV5-1|TRBJ2-5|.
CASSWGTSGRASQETQYF
TGCGCCAGCAGTTGGGGGACTAGCGGGAGGGCGAGCCAAGAGACCCAGTACTTC
>.|TRBV10-1|TRBJ2-3|.
CASSQDSLGDTQYF
TGCGCCAGCAGCCAGGACAGCCTTGGAGATACGCAGTATTTT
>.|TRBV4-2|TRBJ1-3|.
CASSRTTGSGNTIYF
TGTGCCAGCAGCCGGACCACAGGGTCTGGAAACACCATATATTTT
>.|TRBV28|TRBJ1-2|.
CASSLKGGFGYTF
TGTGCCAGCAGTTTAAAAGGGGGATTTGGCTACACCTTC
>TRBD1|TRBV6-5|TRBJ1-3|.
CASRDRHMFGNTIYF
TGTGCCAGCAGGGACAGGCACATGTTCGGAAACACCATATATTTT
>TRBD2|TRBV27|TRBJ2-7|.
CASGDGTSYEQYF
TGTGCCAGCGGCGATGGGACTAGCTACGAGCAGTACTTC
>TRBD2|TRBV6-6|TRBJ2-2|.
CASSQSLAGVKGGELFF
TGTGCCAGCAGTCAGTCTCTAGCGGGGGTAAAAGGCGGGGAGCTGTTTTTT
>.|TRBV6-5|TRBJ2-7|.
CASSFSTGYEQYF
TGTGCCAGCAGTTTTTCGACAGGCTACGAGCAGTACTTC
>.|TRBV3-1/TRBV3-2|TRBJ2-2|once
CASSPQGGGELFF
TGTGCCAGCAGCCCGCAGGGTGGCGGGGAGCTGTTTTTT
>TRBD2|TRBV7-3|TRBJ2-5|.
CASSLTGTSGAQETQYF
TGTGCCAGCAGCTTGACTGGGACTAGCGGGGCCCAAGAGACCCAGTACTTC
>.|TRBV5-5|TRBJ2-3|.
CASSFWRHTDTQYF
TGTGCCAGCAGCTTCTGGCGGCACACAGATACGCAGTATTTT
>TRBD1|TRBV7-9|TRBJ1-4|.
CATPEGAEEKLFF
TGTGCCACACCCGAGGGGGCGGAGGAAAAACTGTTTTTT
>.|TRBV28|TRBJ1-5|.
CASSLGGSENQPQHF
TGTGCCAGCAGTTTGGGGGGATCAGAGAATCAGCCCCAGCATTTT
>.|TRBV2|TRBJ2-7|.
CASRYIESLLGEQYF
TGTGCCAGCAGATATATAGAATCCCTGCTCGGCGAGCAGTACTTC
>.|TRBV9|TRBJ1-6|.
CASSATGSNNSPLHF
TGTGCCAGCAGCGCTACAGGAAGCAATAATTCACCCCTCCACTTT
>TRBD1|TRBV6-5|TRBJ2-7|.
CASSYGTGPYEQYF
TGTGCCAGCAGTTACGGGACAGGACCCTACGAGCAGTACTTC
>.|TRBV7-2|TRBJ2-1|.
CASSLNPDNEQFF
TGTGCCAGCAGCTTGAACCCGGACAATGAGCAGTTCTTC
>.|TRBV6-5|TRBJ1-4|once
CASRDAGANEKLFF
TGTGCCAGCAGGGACGCAGGGGCTAATGAAAAACTGTTTTTT
>.|TRBV28|TRBJ2-4|once
CASSSLAKNIQYF
TGTGCCAGCAGTTCCTTAGCCAAAAACATTCAGTACTTC
>TRBD2|TRBV29-1|TRBJ2-2|.
CSVETGTSEVNTGELFF
TGCAGCGTTGAGACGGGGACTAGCGAGGTGAACACCGGGGAGCTGTTTTTT
>.|TRBV28|TRBJ2-7|.
CASSLFGESYEQYF
TGTGCCAGCAGTTTATTCGGGGAATCCTACGAGCAGTACTTC
>.|TRBV28|TRBJ1-5|.
CASTSSGQPQHF
TGTGCCAGCACCTCCTCAGGTCAGCCCCAGCATTTT
>TRBD2|TRBV9|TRBJ2-7|.
CASSPRGGWSYEQYF
TGTGCCAGCAGCCCCCGGGGGGGTTGGTCCTACGAGCAGTACTTC
>TRBD1|TRBV5-4|TRBJ1-6|.
CASSLAGGRDSPLHF
TGTGCCAGCAGCTTGGCAGGGGGCAGAGATTCACCCCTCCACTTT
>.|TRBV5-1|TRBJ2-5|.
CASSPRASEETQYF
TGCGCCAGCAGCCCCCGGGCTAGCGAAGAGACCCAGTACTTC
>TRBD1|TRBV29-1|TRBJ1-2|few
CSVDGRDRGGGYTF
TGCAGCGTTGACGGCCGGGACAGGGGCGGAGGCTACACCTTC
>.|TRBV5-1|TRBJ1-2|once
CASSPGQLLINYGYTF
TGCGCCAGCAGCCCGGGACAACTGTTAATTAACTATGGCTACACCTTC
>TRBD1|TRBV9|TRBJ2-2|.
CASSAQGARTGELFF
TGTGCCAGCAGCGCGCAGGGGGCCAGGACCGGGGAGCTGTTTTTT
>.|TRBV5-1|TRBJ2-7|.
CASSLGRAYEQYF
TGCGCCAGCAGCTTGGGTAGAGCCTACGAGCAGTACTTC
>.|TRBV6-4|TRBJ1-1|.
CASRSQGNTEAFF
TGTGCCAGTAGATCGCAGGGGAACACTGAAGCTTTCTTT
>TRBD2|TRBV28|TRBJ2-3|.
CASSFVAGGRERADTQYF
TGTGCCAGCAGTTTTGTAGCGGGAGGTCGGGAGCGCGCAGATACGCAGTATTTT
>.|TRBV30|TRBJ1-4|.
CAWGRGSATNEKLFF
TGTGCCTGGGGCAGGGGCTCCGCAACTAATGAAAAACTGTTTTTT
>.|TRBV6-5|TRBJ2-2|.
CASRAQNTGELFF
TGTGCCAGCAGGGCCCAGAACACCGGGGAGCTGTTTTTT
>.|TRBV29-1|TRBJ2-7|.
CSATSGYFSYEQYF
TGCAGCGCTACGTCCGGGTACTTCTCCTACGAGCAGTACTTC